This TCR beta chain was identified during a study of response to subunit inactivated influenza vaccine. Whole-study results and caveats: Few new T cells, the authors suggested, are recruited by each seasonal influenza vaccination.

This clonotype was seen a handful of times. The antigen remains unidentified. MiXCR was run by TCRdb on the RT-PCR reads, yielding one entry per CDR3 protein. Among about half a million distinct CDR3 sequences listed, roughly 8.2% were seen once. V gave up 7 bases and J gave up 3 bases, with 14 bases separating them. Germline V gene sequence: CDR1 MNHEY, CDR2 SVGEGT. CDR3 size: 14 residues. Material: PBMCs from blood, obtained 23 to 25 months after vaccination. This TCR came from a man between 50 and 69 years old who received an inactivated influenza vaccine. The V and J genes are TRBV6-2 or TRBV6-3 and TRBJ2-3; D perhaps matches TRBD2 (6 bases). CDR3 sequence reads: CASTGGAKTDTQYF. CDR3 DNA sequence: TGTGCCAGCACAGGAGGGGCAAAGACAGATACGCAGTATTTT.